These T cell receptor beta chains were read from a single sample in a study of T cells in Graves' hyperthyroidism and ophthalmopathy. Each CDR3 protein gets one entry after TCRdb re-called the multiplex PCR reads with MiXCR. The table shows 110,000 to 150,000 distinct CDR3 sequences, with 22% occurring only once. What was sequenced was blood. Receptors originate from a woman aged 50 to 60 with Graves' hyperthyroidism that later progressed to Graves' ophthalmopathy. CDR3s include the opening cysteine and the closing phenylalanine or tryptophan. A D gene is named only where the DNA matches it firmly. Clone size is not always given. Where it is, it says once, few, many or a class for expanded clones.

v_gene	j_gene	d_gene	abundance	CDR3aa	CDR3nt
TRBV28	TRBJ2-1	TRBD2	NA	CASSLWASGDNEQFF	TGTGCCAGCAGTTTATGGGCTAGCGGGGACAATGAGCAGTTCTTC
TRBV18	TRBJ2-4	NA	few	CASSPGAEAKNIQYF	TGTGCCAGCTCACCCGGAGCCGAGGCCAAAAACATTCAGTACTTC
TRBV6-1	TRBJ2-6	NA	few	CASSERGWGTGSGANVLTF	TGTGCCAGCAGTGAAAGGGGCTGGGGCACAGGGAGTGGGGCCAACGTCCTGACTTTC
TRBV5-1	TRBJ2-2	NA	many	CASRPGTVNTGELFF	TGCGCCAGCAGACCCGGGACGGTGAACACCGGGGAGCTGTTTTTT
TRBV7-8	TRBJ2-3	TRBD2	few	CASAGLAGGRTDTQYF	TGTGCCAGCGCCGGACTAGCGGGAGGACGCACAGATACGCAGTATTTT
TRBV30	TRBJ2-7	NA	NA	CAWSRGAAARGNEQYF	TGTGCCTGGAGCAGGGGCGCGGCAGCCAGGGGAAACGAGCAGTACTTC
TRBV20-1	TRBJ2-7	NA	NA	CSARDFRQDYEQYF	TGCAGTGCTAGAGATTTTCGGCAAGACTACGAGCAGTACTTC
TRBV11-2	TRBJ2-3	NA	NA	CASSSVSDTQYF	TGTGCCAGCAGCTCGGTCTCAGATACGCAGTATTTT
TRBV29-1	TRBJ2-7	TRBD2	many	CSVVPTSGRIYEQYF	TGCAGCGTTGTCCCGACTAGCGGGAGGATCTACGAGCAGTACTTC
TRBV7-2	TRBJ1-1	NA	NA	CASSQDWVGGDTEAFF	TGCGCCAGCAGCCAAGATTGGGTCGGGGGCGACACTGAAGCTTTCTTT
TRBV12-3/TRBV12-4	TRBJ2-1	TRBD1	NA	CASLDDRAFAYEQFF	TGTGCCAGCCTGGACGACAGGGCGTTTGCCTACGAGCAGTTCTTC